The 20 T cell receptor beta chains in this list originate from one sample, sequenced in a study of shared clonotypes between healthy human individuals. Data came from immunoSEQ multiplex PCR; TCRdb stores just in-frame clones and leaves some out. The profile shows a few million clones, under 95% of them singletons. Material: naive CD4+ T cells from PBMCs. The subset was: CD45RA+ positively selected. These TCRs come from a man between 18 and 35 years old in good health. Some clones in this sample may be carry-over from other donors' samples.

This clone was observed once. The rearrangement uses TRBV2 and TRBJ2-1; D may correspond to TRBD1 or TRBD2 (5 bases each). There are 16 residues in the CDR3. The V gene's germline CDR1 is SNHLY and CDR2 FYNNEI. V lost 2 bases and J lost 5, with 16 bases in between. CDR3 nucleotides: TGTGCCAGCAGTGAATCTGGCAGGGAGATCCACAATGAGCAGTTCTTC. Residues: CASSESGREIHNEQFF.

V usage is TRBV15 and J usage is TRBJ1-3; possibly TRBD1 for D (6 bases). This CDR3 has 16 residues. CDR1 is LNHNV and CDR2 is YYDKDF in the germline V gene (reference sequence). V lost 0 bases and J lost 4, with 13 bases in between. CDR3 nucleotide sequence: TGTGCCACCAGCAGAGATACGGGGGCGTGGGGAAACACCATATATTTT. Protein: CATSRDTGAWGNTIYF.

The chain links TRBV4-3 to TRBJ2-4; TRBD2 matches 10 bases. V lost 0 bases, J lost 1 base, and 3 bases stayed unmatched. Germline assignment: CDR1 LGHNA and CDR2 YSLEER. The CDR3 spans 17 residues. The CDR3 DNA reads as TGCGCCAGCAGCCAAGATTTTAGCGGGAGGGCCAAAAACATTCAGTACTTC. This gives the protein CASSQDFSGRAKNIQYF.

As for this clone: Other DNA sequences in this sample translate to the same CDR3. This chain links TRBV28 with TRBJ1-5, with unresolved D. Looked up from germline, CDR1 is MDHEN and CDR2 is SYDVKM. V lost 4 bases and J lost 5, with 3 bases in between. The CDR3 is made up of 11 amino acids. CDR3 amino acids: CASSSDQPQHF. CDR3 nucleotides: TGTGCCAGCAGTTCGGATCAGCCCCAGCATTTT.

V and J are TRBV5-6 and TRBJ1-4; tentatively, D is TRBD1 (5 bases). The V gene's germline CDR1 is SGHDT and CDR2 YYEEEE. The CDR3 runs 15 residues. Trimming removed 4 bases at V and 12 bases at J, with 22 bases between. DNA for the CDR3: TGTGCCAGCAGCCCCCATGGCGCAGGGAGAGTGGAACTGTTTTTT. Protein product: CASSPHGAGRVELFF.

As to this clone: One end of the junction is discordant with germline, which a read error may explain. The chain has TRBV23-1 and TRBJ2-3; tentatively, D is TRBD2 (7 bases). TRBV23-1 is assigned to the ORF class and has an uncertain function. The CDR3 is 16 amino acids. This chain's CDR3 is CASTNEGGGGTDTQYF. In DNA form, the CDR3 reads TGCGCCAGCACCAACGAGGGGGGCGGGGGCACGGATACGCAGTATTTT.

The gene calls are TRBV28 and TRBJ2-7, with D perhaps assigned TRBD1 or TRBD2 (5 bases each). CDR3 length: 14 amino acids. Trimming stripped 6 bases from V and 3 bases from J, with 15 bases between. Looked up from germline, CDR1 is MDHEN and CDR2 is SYDVKM. The CDR3 reads CASRPGRNFYEQYF. CDR3 in DNA: TGTGCCAGCAGGCCGGGACGCAACTTCTACGAGCAGTACTTC.

The table lists this clone with a count of one. The DNA for the CDR3 is TGTGCCAGTAGTATACGCCTCAATGAGCAGTTCTTC. Translated: CASSIRLNEQFF. The genes are TRBV19 and TRBJ2-1; no firm D call. Per germline, CDR1 LNHDA and CDR2 SQIVND (reference sequence). The ends were cut back, 2 bases at V and 6 bases at J, with 5 bases in the middle. The CDR3 runs to 12 residues.

This chain links TRBV9 with TRBJ1-4, with D maybe TRBD1 (5 bases). This CDR3 has 14 residues. Trimming shortened V by 3 bases and J by 0 bases, and 6 bases separated the two germline ends. CDR1 is SGDLS and CDR2 is YYNGEE in the germline V gene. The CDR3 here is CASSGGATNEKLFF. The CDR3 bases are TGTGCCAGCAGCGGAGGGGCAACTAATGAAAAACTGTTTTTT.

A word on this clone: This specimen includes other DNA sequences encoding the same CDR3. The chain joins TRBV5-4 to TRBJ2-7; 8 nucleotides match TRBD1. With V trimmed by 0 bases and J by 6 bases, 5 bases remained unmatched. CDR1 is SGHNT and CDR2 is YYREEE in the germline V gene (reference sequence). The CDR3 covers 14 residues. In nucleotides, the CDR3 is TGTGCCAGCAGCTTGGACCAGGGGGCAGGCGAGCAGTACTTC. This gives the protein CASSLDQGAGEQYF. Drawing the rest from reference TRBV5-4 and TRBJ2-7, the complete variable domain is ETGVTQSPTHLIKTRGQQVTLRCSSQSGHNTVSWYQQALGQGPQFIFQYYREEENGRGNFPPRFSGLQFPNYSSELNVNALELDDSALYLCASSLDQGAGEQYFGPGTRLTVT.

The chain links TRBV2 to TRBJ2-5; D not resolved. The CDR3 is 12 residues long. Germline CDR1 and CDR2: SNHLY and FYNNEI. V lost 4 bases, J lost 3 bases, and 6 bases lay in between. The CDR3 DNA reads TGTGCCAGCAGTGTCCAGAAAGAGACCCAGTACTTC. Translated, it gives CASSVQKETQYF.

The V and J genes are TRBV19 and TRBJ2-5, with TRBD2 matching over 7 bases. Germline CDR1 LNHDA, CDR2 SQIVND (reference sequence). Trimming at V came to 3 bases and at J to 5 bases, leaving 9 bases not matched to a gene. CDR3 size: 15 residues. The CDR3 nucleotides are TGTGCCAGTAGTATCAGGGCGGGAGTCGGGGAGACCCAGTACTTC. It is translated as CASSIRAGVGETQYF.

This chain links TRBV13 with TRBJ2-5; no reliable D call. V lost 2 bases and J 1 base, leaving 5 bases between the germline ends. This CDR3 comprises 13 residues. Germline CDR1 and CDR2: PRHDT and FYEKMQ (reference sequence). Written as DNA, the CDR3 is TGTGCCAGCAGCTTACCCTCCCAAGAGACCCAGTACTTC. Its protein product is CASSLPSQETQYF.

In this sample, this clone turned up once. J is TRBJ2-5 and V is TRBV6-6, with D perhaps TRBD1 or TRBD2 (6 bases each). Trimming left V 2 bases short and J 5 bases short, with 18 bases between. Per the germline V gene, CDR1 is MNHNY and CDR2 is SVGAGI (reference sequence). The length of the CDR3 is 16 residues. CDR3 DNA sequence: TGTGCCAGCAGTTACGACAGGACCCATGCGGGGGAGACCCAGTACTTC. It yields the protein CASSYDRTHAGETQYF.

The chain is built from TRBV19 and TRBJ2-7, with D tentatively TRBD1 or TRBD2 (5 bases each). The CDR3 sequence is 13 residues long. The V gene lost 6 bases and the J gene lost 7 bases, with 16 bases spanning the gap. Germline-derived CDR1 and CDR2 are LNHDA and SQIVND (reference sequence). This CDR3 is CASSPGPGREQYF. The CDR3 DNA is TGTGCCAGTAGCCCGGGACCCGGGCGAGAGCAGTACTTC.

The chain combines TRBV27 with TRBJ2-7; a possible D gene is TRBD1 (5 bases). Trimming took 6 bases from V and 0 from J, leaving 12 bases between them. Germline CDR1 MNHEY, CDR2 SMNVEV (reference sequence). This CDR3 comprises 14 residues. The CDR3 spells CASSPRTLSYEQYF. The CDR3 DNA reads as TGTGCCAGCAGCCCCAGGACACTCTCCTACGAGCAGTACTTC.

The chain links TRBV7-9 to TRBJ2-7, with 11 bases that match TRBD2. V lost 5 bases, J lost 3 bases, and 6 bases stayed unmatched. Germline V gene data show CDR1 as SEHNR and CDR2 as FQNEAQ (reference sequence). This CDR3 spans 15 amino acids. The CDR3 protein is CASSQGLAEGYEQYF. As DNA, the CDR3 is TGTGCCAGCAGCCAGGGACTAGCGGAGGGCTACGAGCAGTACTTC.

CDR3: CASSGPQRLQHF. CDR3 DNA sequence: TGTGCCAGCAGTGGACCTCAGAGGCTCCAGCATTTT. The rearrangement uses TRBV6-6 and TRBJ1-5, with D hard to call. Germline V CDR1 and CDR2: MNHNY, SVGAGI (reference sequence). CDR3 length: 12 residues. V shed 5 bases and J shed 12 bases, with 14 bases lying between them.

The chain recombines TRBV19 with TRBJ1-4; 9 bases line up with TRBD1. Germline V gene data show CDR1 as LNHDA and CDR2 as SQIVND (reference sequence). The CDR3 contains 15 residues. Trimming removed 9 bases from V and 0 bases from J; junction bases left unmatched: 5. In nucleotides, the CDR3 is TGTGCCAGCAAGGACAGGGGCCCAACTAATGAAAAACTGTTTTTT. This codes for CASKDRGPTNEKLFF.

V gene TRBV28 combines with J gene TRBJ2-2; the match to TRBD1 covers 9 bases. Germline values: CDR1 MDHEN, CDR2 SYDVKM. The V gene end was trimmed by 8 bases and the J gene end by 5 bases; junction bases not matched to a gene: 6. The CDR3 covers 14 residues. The CDR3 nucleotides read TGTGCCAGCGATGACAGGGGGAGAACCGGGGAGCTGTTTTTT. The encoded protein is CASDDRGRTGELFF.